Below are 21 T cell receptor beta chains sequenced from a single sample in a study of blood T cell repertoires in COVID-19. The table came from immunoSEQ multiplex PCR; TCRdb's copy has only in-frame clones and leaves some out. Of 200,000 to 250,000 clones listed, about 83% were seen once; the top ten hold approximately 1.8%. Input material: peripheral blood. Receptor source: a man aged 30-40 years who had recovered from COVID-19.

The CDR3 sequence: CATSEAGTGRTHF. The CDR3 DNA is TGTGCCACCAGTGAGGCCGGGACAGGGCGCACACATTTT. The rearrangement joins TRBV24-1 to TRBJ1-5; TRBD1 agrees at 9 bases. V lost 4 bases and J lost 16; bases outside the gene matches: 10. Germline CDR1 KGHDR, CDR2 SFDVKD. CDR3 length: 13 residues.

The chain joins TRBV5-6 to TRBJ1-4, with 7 positions matching TRBD1. This CDR3 region has 15 residues. From germline, CDR1 is SGHDT and CDR2 YYEEEE. V was pared by 0 bases and J by 8 bases, with 7 bases of the junction left unmatched. The CDR3 protein is CASSLAGTATEKLFF. CDR3 bases: TGTGCCAGCAGCTTGGCGGGGACAGCCACCGAAAAACTGTTTTTT. Together with reference TRBV5-6 and TRBJ1-4, the CDR3 gives the full variable domain: DAGVTQSPTHLIKTRGQQVTLRCSPKSGHDTVSWYQQALGQGPQFIFQYYEEEERQRGNFPDRFSGHQFPNYSSELNVNALLLGDSALYLCASSLAGTATEKLFFGSGTQLSVL.

J is TRBJ1-6 and V is TRBV2; 9 bases line up with TRBD1. Germline CDR1 and CDR2: SNHLY and FYNNEI. CDR3 length: 17 residues. Unmatched junction bases numbered 16, after V lost 9 bases and J lost 7 bases. The CDR3 is CASQGTGIYPTNSPLHF. The DNA for the CDR3 is TGTGCCAGTCAAGGGACAGGGATCTACCCCACCAATTCACCCCTCCACTTT.

CDR3 nucleotide sequence: TGTGCCAGCAGTTTGGGGGGAAGGAGGGATACGCAGTATTTT. Its protein product is CASSLGGRRDTQYF. This sequence joins TRBV6-5 and TRBJ2-3; possibly TRBD2 for D (6 bases). CDR3 size: 14 residues. The V end lost 4 bases, the J end lost 6 bases, and 14 bases lay between the germline ends. Looked up from germline, CDR1 is MNHEY and CDR2 is SVGAGI.

The chain joins TRBV6-5 to TRBJ1-1; D remains ambiguous. Trimming cost V 6 bases and J 0 bases, with 8 bases left between them. CDR3 size: 13 residues. Looked up from germline, CDR1 is MNHEY and CDR2 is SVGAGI. The CDR3 loop is CASSTTMNTEAFF. CDR3 nucleotides: TGTGCCAGCAGCACCACTATGAACACTGAAGCTTTCTTT.

This clone has ten or more counts. The rearrangement joins TRBV10-3 to TRBJ2-1; 11 bases match TRBD1. Losses at the gene ends were 6 bases for V and 7 bases for J; bases not matched to a gene: 8. The germline V gene has CDR1 ENHRY and CDR2 SYGVKD. The CDR3 runs 15 residues. The CDR3 loop is CAISTPGQGGNEQFF. In DNA, the CDR3 is TGTGCCATCAGCACACCGGGACAGGGGGGGAATGAGCAGTTCTTC.

The table lists this clone with a few counts. The gene calls are TRBV7-9 and TRBJ2-7; possibly TRBD2 for D (5 bases). V lost 2 bases to trimming and J lost 6 bases, with 14 bases between them. Per the germline V gene, CDR1 is SEHNR and CDR2 is FQNEAQ (reference sequence). The CDR3 is 14 residues long. CDR3 residues: CASSLTCEGCEQYF. The CDR3, as DNA: TGTGCCAGCAGCTTAACGTGTGAGGGATGCGAGCAGTACTTC.

V is TRBV7-2 and J is TRBJ2-1; no firm D call. Trimming removed 5 bases from V and 4 bases from J, with 9 bases in between. The CDR3 sequence is 13 residues long. Looked up from germline, CDR1 is SGHTA and CDR2 is FQGNSA. The CDR3 DNA sequence: TGTGCCAGCAGCCCGATAGTATACAATGAGCAGTTCTTC. It yields the protein CASSPIVYNEQFF.

V gene TRBV5-4 combines with J gene TRBJ2-5; D gene uncertain. Per the germline V gene, CDR1 is SGHNT and CDR2 is YYREEE (reference sequence). This CDR3 is built from 13 residues. Trimming stripped 2 bases from V and 3 bases from J, with 8 bases between. CDR3: CASSFAGEETQYF. CDR3 DNA: TGTGCCAGCAGCTTTGCAGGCGAAGAGACCCAGTACTTC.

This clone was counted a single time. V and J are TRBV7-8 and TRBJ1-2, with TRBD1 as a possible D gene (5 bases). CDR1 is SGHVS, CDR2 FQNEAQ, per germline. Trimming took 6 bases from V and 0 from J, leaving 17 bases between them. The CDR3 runs 16 residues. The CDR3 sequence: CASRQRGGRANYGYTF. The DNA of the CDR3 is TGTGCCAGCAGGCAACGGGGGGGGAGAGCTAACTATGGCTACACCTTC.

The V and J genes are TRBV28 and TRBJ2-7; 9 nucleotides align to TRBD1. Trimming at V came to 3 bases and at J to 4 bases, leaving 1 base not matched to a gene. The CDR3 is 13 amino acids. The germline V gene encodes CDR1 MDHEN and CDR2 SYDVKM. The CDR3 DNA reads TGTGCCAGCAGTTTGACAGGGGGTTACGAGCAGTACGTC. It codes for CASSLTGGYEQYV.

The chain combines TRBV7-9 with TRBJ2-3, with D possibly matching TRBD2 (5 bases). Trimming removed 5 bases at V and 8 bases at J, with 20 bases between. The germline CDR1 and CDR2 sequences are SEHNR and FQNEAQ (reference sequence). The CDR3 has 15 residues. The CDR3, as DNA: TGTGCCAGCAGCCCCGGGAATTTGTTCTTGGGTACGCAGTATTTT. Translated: CASSPGNLFLGTQYF.

In this sample, this clone turned up a few times. The chain couples TRBV29-1 to TRBJ1-4; TRBD1 matches 7 bases. The CDR3 is made up of 15 amino acids. Germline trimming cut 4 bases from V and 4 bases from J; bases unmatched to any gene: 9. Germline values: CDR1 SQVTM, CDR2 ANQGSEA. The CDR3, as DNA: TGCAGCGTTGTCGGACAGGCCGGGGGTAATGAAAAACTGTTTTTT. Protein sequence: CSVVGQAGGNEKLFF.

The V and J genes are TRBV12-3 or TRBV12-4 and TRBJ2-7; D not resolved. V was trimmed by 6 bases and J by 3 bases, leaving 12 bases between them. CDR3 size: 13 residues. The DNA of the CDR3 is TGTGCCAGCAGGACCGGGTCGATCTACGAGCAGTACTTC. Protein: CASRTGSIYEQYF.

The sample holds one count of this clone. The chain joins TRBV4-1 to TRBJ1-1, with TRBD1 matching over 7 bases. Losses at the gene ends were 2 bases for V and 3 bases for J; bases not matched to a gene: 6. The length of the CDR3 is 15 residues. Germline CDR1 is MGHRA and CDR2 is YSYEKL. CDR3 DNA sequence: TGCGCCAGCAGCCAAACACAGGGGACGGACACTGAAGCTTTCTTT. Residues: CASSQTQGTDTEAFF.

This clone was recorded only once. The V and J genes are TRBV7-9 and TRBJ2-4; 7 positions agree with TRBD1. In germline, CDR1 is SEHNR, CDR2 FQNEAQ (reference sequence). The CDR3 spans 15 residues. The trim removed 4 bases at V and 7 bases at J, leaving 10 bases unmatched. The CDR3 protein is CASSSDRTGGNIQYF. CDR3 sequence (DNA): TGTGCCAGCAGCTCAGACCGGACAGGTGGGAACATTCAGTACTTC. Drawing the rest from reference TRBV7-9 and TRBJ2-4, the complete variable domain is DTGVSQNPRHKITKRGQNVTFRCDPISEHNRLYWYRQTLGQGPEFLTYFQNEAQLEKSRLLSDRFSAERPKGSFSTLEIQRTEQGDSAMYLCASSSDRTGGNIQYFGAGTRLSVL.

The genes are TRBV4-1 and TRBJ1-1; 7 bases are shared with TRBD1. The CDR3 extends over 14 amino acids. Trimming at V came to 1 base and at J to 7 bases, leaving 6 bases not matched to a gene. From germline, CDR1 is MGHRA and CDR2 YSYEKL. The CDR3 region is CASSQVGGTDEAFF. The CDR3 region has the DNA TGCGCCAGCAGCCAAGTAGGGGGCACAGATGAAGCTTTCTTT.

V usage is TRBV18 and J usage is TRBJ1-1, with D unclear. The CDR3 runs 16 residues. CDR1 is KGHSH, CDR2 LQKENI, per germline. Trimming removed 0 bases at V and 4 bases at J, with 15 bases between. The CDR3 sequence: CASSPPSMQDSTEAFF. The CDR3 DNA sequence: TGTGCCAGCTCACCACCCTCTATGCAGGATAGCACTGAAGCTTTCTTT.

In this sample, this clone turned up once. The rearrangement links TRBV2 to TRBJ2-7; 7 bases map to TRBD1. The length of the CDR3 is 15 residues. The V gene's germline CDR1 is SNHLY and CDR2 FYNNEI. V lost 3 bases to trimming and J lost 3 bases; unmatched junction nucleotides: 8. The chain's CDR3 is CASSEEGGGYYEQYV. CDR3 sequence (DNA): TGTGCCAGCAGTGAGGAAGGGGGCGGGTACTACGAGCAGTACGTC.

This clone has more than one count but fewer than ten. The genes are TRBV7-3 and TRBJ2-5, with D maybe TRBD1 (5 bases). Germline CDR1 and CDR2: SGHTA and FQGTGA. CDR3 length: 15 amino acids. V dropped 8 bases and J dropped 1 base, with 17 bases sitting between them. CDR3 sequence reads: CASAMWGGSQETQYF. In nucleotides, the CDR3 is TGTGCCAGCGCGATGTGGGGCGGTTCCCAAGAGACCCAGTACTTC.

J is TRBJ2-7 and V is TRBV4-1; 7 bases are a match to TRBD2. V lost 0 bases and J lost 2; bases outside the gene matches: 7. This CDR3 spans 16 amino acids. Germline-derived CDR1 and CDR2 are MGHRA and YSYEKL. The CDR3 protein is CASSQDARGKTYEQYF. The CDR3, as DNA: TGCGCCAGCAGCCAAGATGCGCGGGGGAAGACCTACGAGCAGTACTTC.